Below, 18 T cell receptor beta chains from the same sample are listed, as sequenced in a study of radiotherapy plus CTLA-4 blockade in lung cancer. The table came from immunoSEQ multiplex PCR; TCRdb's copy has only in-frame clones and leaves some out. The table includes about 98,000 clones, approximately 78% detected once. The sequencing here drew on peripheral blood, taken from a patient treated with radiotherapy plus ipilimumab. The receptors shown here come from a human donor with non-small cell lung cancer who had a partial response to radiotherapy plus ipilimumab.

The rearrangement uses TRBV28 and TRBJ2-7; TRBD2 agrees at 7 bases. The CDR3 loop spans 18 amino acids. Germline CDR1 and CDR2: MDHEN and SYDVKM. V dropped 8 bases and J dropped 5; count of bases not matched to a gene: 24. The CDR3, as DNA: TGTGCCAGCGGGTCAGGGAGGGAGGGCCGTCCGCGCCTCAACGAGCAGTACTTC. It codes for CASGSGREGRPRLNEQYF.

The chain has TRBV27 and TRBJ1-1; no firm D call. This CDR3 is built from 13 residues. V was pared by 6 bases and J by 1 base, with 9 bases between. CDR1 is MNHEY and CDR2 is SMNVEV in the germline V gene (reference sequence). The CDR3 spells CASRPSGNTEAFF. The CDR3 coding sequence is TGTGCCAGCAGGCCTTCGGGGAACACTGAAGCTTTCTTT.

The chain couples TRBV18 to TRBJ2-3, with 9 bases identical to TRBD2. The J segment lost 2 bases and the V segment lost 3 bases, leaving 3 bases of the junction unmatched. This CDR3 comprises 15 residues. Per germline, CDR1 KGHSH and CDR2 LQKENI. The CDR3 DNA sequence: TGTGCCAGCTCACCGACTAGCGGATACACAGATACGCAGTATTTT. Protein: CASSPTSGYTDTQYF.

V gene TRBV5-1 combines with J gene TRBJ2-7; TRBD1 might be the D (6 bases). Germline lookup yields CDR1 SGHRS and CDR2 YFSETQ. The CDR3 has 13 amino acids. The ends were cut back, 2 bases at V and 6 bases at J, with 12 bases in the middle. Here the CDR3 reads CASSLGQTGEQYF. CDR3 nucleotide sequence: TGCGCCAGCAGCTTAGGACAGACGGGCGAGCAGTACTTC. The whole variable domain, filled in from reference TRBV5-1 and TRBJ2-7, reads KAGVTQTPRYLIKTRGQQVTLSCSPISGHRSVSWYQQTPGQGLQFLFEYFSETQRNKGNFPGRFSGRQFSNSRSEMNVSTLELGDSALYLCASSLGQTGEQYFGPGTRLTVT.

This clone was counted between two and nine times. The V call is TRBV6-6, the J call TRBJ1-2; tentatively, D is TRBD1 (5 bases). This CDR3 is 13 amino acids long. The V end lost 4 bases, the J end lost 3 bases, and 9 bases lay between the germline ends. Germline CDR1 and CDR2: MNHNY and SVGAGI (reference sequence). For the CDR3, the DNA is TGTGCCAGCAGTTCCCAGGGCGACTATGGCTACACCTTC. Amino acids: CASSSQGDYGYTF.

The gene calls are TRBV7-6 and TRBJ2-6; possible D gene TRBD1, 6 bases. Germline V gene data show CDR1 as SGHVS and CDR2 as FNYEAQ. V lost 3 bases and J lost 3, with 12 bases in between. The CDR3 is 16 residues long. The CDR3 region has the DNA TGTGCCAGCAGCTTTTCAGGGGCTGGTGGGGCCAACGTCCTGACTTTC. Residues: CASSFSGAGGANVLTF.

CDR3 DNA sequence: TGTGCCAGCAGGACAGGTGCCTACGAGCAGTACTTC. As protein: CASRTGAYEQYF. This chain joins TRBV28 and TRBJ2-7; possibly TRBD1 for D (6 bases). The CDR3 contains 12 residues. Trimming removed 6 bases at V and 2 bases at J, with 8 bases between. From germline, CDR1 is MDHEN and CDR2 SYDVKM.

This rearrangement joins TRBV25-1 to TRBJ2-5; no reliable D call. The germline gives CDR1 MGHDK, CDR2 SYGVNS. The CDR3 sequence is 11 residues long. V lost 4 bases, J lost 3 bases, and 3 bases lay in between. CDR3 region: CASSVEETQYF. CDR3 in DNA: TGTGCCAGCAGTGTCGAAGAGACCCAGTACTTC.

The chain joins TRBV30 to TRBJ2-1, with 12 positions matching TRBD2. The V and J ends lost 3 bases and 9 bases, in that order; junction bases with no gene match: 18. Germline CDR1 GTSNPN, CDR2 SVGIG (reference sequence). CDR3 length: 18 amino acids. The CDR3 here is CAWRRLAGGSWDTGEQFF. The CDR3 DNA reads as TGTGCCTGGAGAAGGCTAGCGGGAGGGAGTTGGGATACGGGTGAGCAGTTCTTC.

The CDR3 coding sequence is TGTGCCAGTAGTCGTACCCGGTTTAGACAGGAAGAACGAGGGACCCAGTACTTC. The encoded protein is CASSRTRFRQEERGTQYF. The chain employs TRBV19 and TRBJ2-5; possibly TRBD1 for D (6 bases). Germline V CDR1 and CDR2: LNHDA, SQIVND (reference sequence). With 5 bases removed from V and 7 bases from J, the gap between germline ends came to 29 bases. This CDR3 contains 18 residues.

This clone has only one observation. V and J are TRBV28 and TRBJ2-6; TRBD2 is a possible D gene (5 bases). The V end was cut by 6 bases, the J end by 4 bases, with 13 bases between. From germline, CDR1 is MDHEN and CDR2 SYDVKM. This CDR3 is built from 15 residues. CDR3: CASRPLSGGANVLTF. The CDR3 bases are TGTGCCAGCAGGCCCTTAAGCGGCGGGGCCAACGTCCTGACTTTC.

The chain uses TRBV11-2 and TRBJ2-5; maybe TRBD2 (6 bases). V lost 5 bases and J 5 bases, leaving 12 bases between the germline ends. This CDR3 is built from 13 residues. From germline, CDR1 is SGHAT and CDR2 FQNNGV. CDR3 amino acids: CASSLGSRETQYF. The DNA of the CDR3 is TGTGCCAGCAGCCTCGGGAGTCGGGAGACCCAGTACTTC.

The chain combines TRBV5-1 with TRBJ2-7; 9 bases agree with TRBD1. With 2 bases clipped from V and 2 bases from J, the junction kept 2 bases outside the gene matches. Germline V lookup: CDR1 SGHRS, CDR2 YFSETQ. The CDR3 consists of 14 residues. CDR3 sequence (DNA): TGCGCCAGCAGCTTCGGGACAGGGACCTACGAGCAGTACTTC. It encodes CASSFGTGTYEQYF.

The chain carries TRBV6-6 and TRBJ1-3; 7 nucleotides match TRBD1. This CDR3 has 16 amino acids. Germline CDR1 MNHNY, CDR2 SVGAGI (reference sequence). The V segment lost 2 bases and the J segment 1 base; nucleotides outside the gene matches: 5. The CDR3 reads CASSYPNRGSGNTIYF. The CDR3 DNA is TGTGCCAGCAGTTACCCAAACAGGGGTTCTGGAAACACCATATATTTT.

A single count supports this clone. CDR3: CATTVTGGSADTQYF. The CDR3 DNA follows: TGTGCCACCACCGTTACAGGGGGCAGCGCAGATACGCAGTATTTT. The chain has TRBV15 and TRBJ2-3; 9 nucleotides agree with TRBD1. CDR1 and CDR2 (germline): LNHNV, YYDKDF (reference sequence). The CDR3 runs 15 residues. Trimming at V came to 7 bases and at J to 4 bases, leaving 9 bases not matched to a gene.

CDR3 DNA: TGTGCCTGGAGTGTTTCGGGGGGGGCACAGCCCCAGCATTTT. This sequence encodes CAWSVSGGAQPQHF. V gene TRBV30 combines with J gene TRBJ1-5; TRBD1 is a possible D gene (6 bases). The CDR3 length is 14 residues. Germline V gene lookup returns CDR1 GTSNPN and CDR2 SVGIG (reference sequence). V shed 0 bases and J shed 7 bases, with 13 bases lying between them.

The chain is built from TRBV19 and TRBJ2-2; a weak D match, TRBD1 (8 bases). CDR3 length: 18 amino acids. CDR1 is LNHDA, CDR2 SQIVND, per germline (reference sequence). V lost 10 bases, J lost 8 bases, and 32 bases lay in between. In DNA form, the CDR3 reads TGTGCCACCACCACCCGACGGGGGGACAGGCCCCTCCGGGGGGAGCTGTTTTTT. It yields the protein CATTTRRGDRPLRGELFF.

This clone has just a few counts. The chain joins TRBV5-1 to TRBJ2-1, with 12 bases aligning to TRBD1. CDR3 length equals 14 residues. V shed 4 bases, J shed 9 bases, and the junction held 5 bases outside the gene matches. Germline loops: CDR1 SGHRS, CDR2 YFSETQ. CDR3 nucleotides: TGCGCCAGCAGCCCCGGGACAGGGGGCATTGAGCAGTTCTTC. Its translation: CASSPGTGGIEQFF.